This TCR beta chain was captured by sequencing in a study of T-cell reconstitution after alpha-beta-depleted transplantation in children. General study results and limits: Recipient T cells and thymic progenitors that survived gave rise to the high TCRbeta diversity observed at day 60 in some patients. Expanded graft clones numbering several hundred reportedly gave rise to alpha-beta T cells about two months after transplant. T-cell numbers and diversity one year post-transplant derived largely from freshly generated T cells.

Unique molecular identifiers were incorporated during preparation of the TCRbeta library. TCRdb ran MiXCR on the PCR reads and lists one entry per CDR3 protein. In the table there are approximately 980,000 distinct CDR3 sequences, about 29% of which are singletons. This clonotype was seen more than once but under ten times. Its specificity is not known. The CDR3 length is 12 residues. Trimming shortened V by 3 bases and J by 3 bases, and 8 bases separated the two germline ends. CDR1 and CDR2 (germline): DFQATT, SNEGSKA (reference sequence). Material: PBMCs, mostly from graft donor cells, obtained 360 days after TCRalphabeta/CD19-depleted stem cell transplant. This chain uses TRBV20-1 with TRBJ1-1, with D hard to call. This TCR derives from a boy in the first two years of life who had a stem cell transplant for SCID, so the T cells may come from the graft donor. The CDR3 sequence is CSARSGDTEAFF. The CDR3, as DNA: TGCAGTGCTAGGTCAGGCGACACTGAAGCTTTCTTT.